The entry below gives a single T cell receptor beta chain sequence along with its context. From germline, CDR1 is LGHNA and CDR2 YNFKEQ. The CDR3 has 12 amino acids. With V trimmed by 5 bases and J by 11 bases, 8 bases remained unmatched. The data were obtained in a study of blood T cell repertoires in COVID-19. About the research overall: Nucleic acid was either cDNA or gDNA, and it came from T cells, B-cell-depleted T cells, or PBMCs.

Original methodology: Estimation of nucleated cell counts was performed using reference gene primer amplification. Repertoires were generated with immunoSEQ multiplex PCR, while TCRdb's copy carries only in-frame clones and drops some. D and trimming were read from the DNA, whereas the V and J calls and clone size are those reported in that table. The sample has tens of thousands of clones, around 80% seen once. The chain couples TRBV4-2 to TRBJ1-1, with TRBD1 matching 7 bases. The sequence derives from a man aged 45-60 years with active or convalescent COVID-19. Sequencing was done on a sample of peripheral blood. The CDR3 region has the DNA TGTGCCAGCAGCAGGACAGGCCCTGGGGCTTTCTTT. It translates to CASSRTGPGAFF.